The clone carrying this T cell receptor (beta chain) has ten or more counts. Its antigen is still unknown. This sample stems from a study of T cells after yellow fever vaccination. Overall study: When fractions had low cell numbers, they were prepared with SMART-Seq v4 Ultra Low Input. Study-wide results and caveats: Booster sampling recovered most clones from primary vaccination (96% CD4, approximately 90% CD8). FACS-sorted repertoires could harbor abundant contaminating bulk-population clonotypes.

Between the trimmed V and J ends, which lost 4 bases and 5 bases, there was a span of 12 bases. The germline V gene has CDR1 SGHDN and CDR2 FVKESK. CDR3 length: 14 residues. TCRdb reprocessed the 5' RACE reads via MiXCR and lists one record per CDR3 protein. Here the sample spans around 610,000 distinct CDR3 sequences, about 13% being singletons. J is TRBJ2-4 and V is TRBV14; perhaps TRBD2 as D (7 bases). This sample comprised PBMCs, obtained on the day of the yellow fever booster vaccination. The clonotype originates from a man aged 25 to 40 who received the YFV17D yellow fever vaccine. The CDR3 loop is CASSLGGVQNIQYF. DNA of the CDR3: TGTGCCAGCAGCCTAGGGGGGGTCCAAAACATTCAGTACTTC.